The clone carrying this T cell receptor (beta chain) was observed many times. Researchers prepared the TCRbeta library using unique molecular identifiers, the study reports. TCRdb re-called the PCR reads with MiXCR, one entry per CDR3 protein. The sample lists fewer than 120,000 distinct CDR3 sequences, 10% occurring once. Trimming shortened V by 3 bases and J by 6 bases, and 18 bases separated the two germline ends. CDR3 length: 16 amino acids. This record belongs to a study of T-cell reconstitution after alpha-beta-depleted transplantation in children. This chain links TRBV12-3 or TRBV12-4 with TRBJ2-1; D gene ambiguous. Source: PBMCs from the stem cell graft donor, taken from the stem cell graft. The receptor was derived from a human donor who donated a stem cell graft to a child with acute lymphoblastic leukemia. Here the CDR3 reads CASSFIPLGRSNEQFF. For the CDR3, the DNA is TGTGCCAGCAGTTTTATACCCCTGGGCAGAAGCAATGAGCAGTTCTTC.